This passage covers 10 T cell receptor beta chains from one sample sequenced in a study of T cells in Graves' hyperthyroidism and ophthalmopathy. RNA transcripts were the template for amplifying TCR beta CDR3 regions. Initially, a first-round RT-PCR of the TCR CDR3 employed the HTBI primer set. TCRdb analysed the multiplex PCR reads with MiXCR anew, one entry per CDR3 protein. The repertoire holds hundreds of thousands of distinct CDR3 sequences, with roughly 46% as singletons. Specimen: peripheral blood or thyroid tissue (not recorded which). Receptor source: an adult man with Graves' disease, either hyperthyroidism or ophthalmopathy (not recorded which).

This clonotype was seen repeatedly, ten times or more. The V and J genes are TRBV24-1 and TRBJ1-1; D gene uncertain. From germline, CDR1 is KGHDR and CDR2 SFDVKD. The CDR3 is 13 amino acids. The ends were cut back, 7 bases at V and 4 bases at J, with 12 bases in the middle. The CDR3 sequence is CATSNHRATEAFF. The CDR3 DNA is TGTGCCACCAGCAATCATAGGGCCACTGAAGCTTTCTTT.

The genes are TRBV9 and TRBJ1-6; TRBD1 matches at 10 bases. V lost 10 bases and J lost 11; bases outside the gene matches: 9. The CDR3 extends over 13 amino acids. The V gene's germline CDR1 is SGDLS and CDR2 YYNGEE. Here the CDR3 DNA reads TGTGCCCACCGGGACAGGGGATTTCCACCCCTCCACTTT. Translation gives CAHRDRGFPPLHF.

Points on this clonotype: Since a much larger clone is just one base distant, this may be a read error. The CDR3 region is CASSVTGSYGYTF. In nucleotides, the CDR3 is TGTGCCAGCAGCGTGACAGGGTCCTATGGCTACACCTTC. This chain joins TRBV5-4 and TRBJ1-2, with 7 nucleotides matching TRBD1. The CDR3 consists of 13 residues. Germline V CDR1 and CDR2: SGHNT, YYREEE (reference sequence). The junction had 4 bases not matched to a gene; V was cut back by 4 bases and J by 4 bases.

The genes are TRBV20-1 and TRBJ2-7; 10 bases align to TRBD2. The V segment lost 5 bases and the J segment 4 bases; nucleotides outside the gene matches: 11. The CDR3 covers 15 residues. Germline values: CDR1 DFQATT, CDR2 SNEGSKA (reference sequence). The CDR3: CSASSSGGRSYEQYF. The CDR3 nucleotides are TGCAGTGCTTCGTCTAGCGGGGGCAGATCGTACGAGCAGTACTTC.

This chain links TRBV6-1 with TRBJ2-7, with 11 bases that match TRBD2. Trimming removed 5 bases from V and 4 bases from J; junction bases left unmatched: 7. The CDR3 runs to 15 residues. Germline CDR1 is MNHNS and CDR2 is SASEGT. The CDR3 DNA follows: TGTGCCAGCAGTTTAGCGGGGGGGCCCGGATACGAGCAGTACTTC. Residues: CASSLAGGPGYEQYF.

V is TRBV29-1 and J is TRBJ1-5; TRBD1 is a possible D gene (5 bases). Trimming shortened V by 4 bases and J by 2 bases, and 9 bases separated the two germline ends. Germline V gene sequence: CDR1 SQVTM, CDR2 ANQGSEA. This CDR3 spans 13 amino acids. The CDR3 DNA is TGCAGCGTTGTCCCGGGGGGCAATCAGCCCCAGCATTTT. Translated, it gives CSVVPGGNQPQHF. The full variable domain, its missing parts supplied by reference TRBV29-1 and TRBJ1-5, is SAVISQKPSRDICQRGTSLTIQCQVDSQVTMMFWYRQQPGQSLTLIATANQGSEATYESGFVIDKFPISRPNLTFSTLTVSNMSPEDSSIYLCSVVPGGNQPQHFGDGTRLSIL.

The V gene is TRBV2, the J gene TRBJ2-2, with D perhaps TRBD1 (6 bases). This CDR3 has 14 amino acids. V dropped 7 bases and J dropped 1 base, with 10 bases sitting between them. The germline V gene encodes CDR1 SNHLY and CDR2 FYNNEI. As DNA, the CDR3 is TGTGCCAGCATACAGGGACAGAACACCGGGGAGCTGTTTTTT. Its translation is CASIQGQNTGELFF.

This clonotype showed up just a few times. The chain links TRBV6-5 to TRBJ2-5; 9 nucleotides match TRBD1. Germline CDR1 reads MNHEY; CDR2 reads SVGAGI. This CDR3 spans 14 amino acids. V shed 5 bases and J 5 bases; nucleotides not matched to a gene: 6. In nucleotides, the CDR3 is TGTGCCAGCAGTACGACAGGGGGACGGGAGACCCAGTACTTC. Protein product: CASSTTGGRETQYF.

This rearrangement joins TRBV19 to TRBJ2-7, with 8 bases matching TRBD1. J lost 5 bases, V lost 5 bases, and 14 bases had no gene match. CDR3 length equals 16 residues. CDR1 is LNHDA and CDR2 is SQIVND in the germline V gene (reference sequence). CDR3 amino acids: CASSPSTGTGYNEQYF. CDR3 nucleotide sequence: TGTGCCAGTAGTCCTTCCACCGGGACAGGTTACAACGAGCAGTACTTC.

The gene calls are TRBV29-1 and TRBJ1-1; D not certain. Germline V gives CDR1 SQVTM, CDR2 ANQGSEA. Deletions cut 4 bases from V and 0 bases from J, with 12 bases between. The CDR3 contains 14 residues. CDR3 in DNA: TGCAGCGTTGGGTCGGGGAATCTGAACACTGAAGCTTTCTTT. Its protein is CSVGSGNLNTEAFF.